This T cell receptor (beta chain) came from a study of spatial heterogeneity in lung cancer. Time point described: sample taken at primary tumor resection. Whole RNA came from tumor, nontumor lung or frozen PBMC and was sequenced without being sorted. Study-wide results and limits: The estimate shows that only roughly 7% of tumor T cells were covered for alpha and around 14% for beta chains. Mutation counts in tumors were tracked by counts of expanded intratumoral alpha and beta TCRs.

TCRdb re-derived calls from the 5' RACE reads in MiXCR, one entry per CDR3 protein. The table shows several thousand distinct CDR3 sequences, with about 7% occurring only once. This clonotype is medium-sized (0.01 to 0.1%). Antigen specificity is unknown. Trimming took off 2 bases at V and 2 bases at J, with 6 bases between the two ends. The CDR3 contains 13 residues. Germline V CDR1 and CDR2: MNHNY, SVGAGI (reference sequence). V usage is TRBV6-6 and J usage is TRBJ1-1; D uncertain. The clonotype was recovered from a male donor with early-stage non-small cell lung cancer. Sequenced material: lung tumor tissue, taken at surgery. The CDR3 protein is CASSYRDNTEAFF. CDR3 DNA sequence: TGTGCCAGCAGTTACAGGGATAACACTGAAGCTTTCTTT.